Below, 21 T cell receptor beta chains from the same sample are listed, as sequenced in a study of blood T cell repertoires in COVID-19. Repertoires were generated with immunoSEQ multiplex PCR, while TCRdb's copy carries only in-frame clones and drops some. Of about 260,000 clones detected, approximately 89% appear once; the ten largest clones hold 10%. Sequenced sample: peripheral blood. These receptor sequences come from a woman in her sixties or seventies with COVID-19, enrolled during active disease.

The V call is TRBV5-1, the J call TRBJ1-4, with D hard to call. The CDR3 has 15 amino acids. Germline CDR1 reads SGHRS; CDR2 reads YFSETQ. Trimming stripped 0 bases from V and 4 bases from J, with 10 bases between. The CDR3 protein is CASSLGAGFNEKLFF. In DNA, the CDR3 is TGCGCCAGCAGCTTGGGGGCAGGCTTTAATGAAAAACTGTTTTTT.

The gene calls are TRBV28 and TRBJ2-2, with 7 bases matching TRBD1. CDR3 length: 16 amino acids. Trimming removed 7 bases from V and 2 bases from J; junction bases left unmatched: 10. Germline V gene data show CDR1 as MDHEN and CDR2 as SYDVKM. The CDR3 DNA is TGTGCCAGCACCACCTCGGGACAGCCTAACACCGGGGAGCTGTTTTTT. This translates into CASTTSGQPNTGELFF.

The V and J genes are TRBV30 and TRBJ2-1; D is possibly TRBD2 (6 bases). Per germline, CDR1 GTSNPN and CDR2 SVGIG (reference sequence). The V end was cut by 0 bases, the J end by 5 bases, with 14 bases between. The CDR3 is made up of 15 amino acids. The CDR3 loop is CAWSVRRGLNNEQFF. In DNA, the CDR3 is TGTGCCTGGAGTGTACGAAGGGGACTTAACAATGAGCAGTTCTTC.

The CDR3 DNA reads TGTGCCAGCCGGGACACCTACTCCTACAATGAGCAGTTCTTC. Translated, it gives CASRDTYSYNEQFF. The J gene is TRBJ2-1, the V gene TRBV2; D may be TRBD1 (6 bases). Trimming removed 8 bases at V and 0 bases at J, with 11 bases between. In germline, CDR1 is SNHLY, CDR2 FYNNEI. This CDR3 has 14 residues.

V and J are TRBV30 and TRBJ1-4, with D possibly TRBD1 on 6 matching bases. Germline CDR1 and CDR2: GTSNPN and SVGIG (reference sequence). The CDR3 contains 14 residues. Trimming took off 2 bases at V and 8 bases at J, with 15 bases between the two ends. The CDR3 reads CAWSHNRVGEKLFF. The CDR3 nucleotides are TGTGCCTGGAGTCATAACAGGGTTGGCGAAAAACTGTTTTTT.

This sequence joins TRBV6-5 and TRBJ1-2; possibly TRBD1 for D (6 bases). V lost 5 bases and J lost 8, with 15 bases in between. Per the germline V gene, CDR1 is MNHEY and CDR2 is SVGAGI. This CDR3 spans 13 amino acids. The CDR3 reads CASSPDRLRGYTF. CDR3 DNA: TGTGCCAGCAGTCCCGACAGGTTGAGAGGCTACACCTTC.

This clone was detected once. The chain is built from TRBV5-1 and TRBJ1-1; TRBD1 aligns across 7 bases. CDR1 and CDR2 from the germline V gene are SGHRS and YFSETQ. With 4 bases clipped from V and 7 bases from J, the junction kept 10 bases outside the gene matches. The CDR3 consists of 14 residues. The CDR3 sequence is CASSETGEGVEAFF. The DNA of the CDR3 is TGCGCCAGCAGCGAAACAGGGGAAGGGGTTGAAGCTTTCTTT.

This sequence joins TRBV7-2 and TRBJ2-1, with D unresolved. The CDR3 has 16 residues. Germline lookup yields CDR1 SGHTA and CDR2 FQGNSA. Deletions cut 5 bases from V and 2 bases from J, with 16 bases between. The CDR3 DNA reads as TGTGCCAGCAGCCCCGTTGTAGCCACGACCTACAATGAGCAGTTCTTC. It translates to CASSPVVATTYNEQFF. Combining the CDR3 with reference TRBV7-2 and TRBJ2-1 gives the whole variable domain GAGVSQSPSNKVTEKGKDVELRCDPISGHTALYWYRQSLGQGLEFLIYFQGNSAPDKSGLPSDRFSAERTGGSVSTLTIQRTQQEDSAVYLCASSPVVATTYNEQFFGPGTRLTVL.

J is TRBJ2-5 and V is TRBV9; D possibly corresponds to TRBD1 (6 bases). Trimming pared 4 bases from V and 14 bases from J, leaving 24 bases between. CDR1 is SGDLS, CDR2 YYNGEE, per germline. CDR3 length: 14 residues. The CDR3 protein is CASSSGTPVFPPYF. The DNA of the CDR3 is TGTGCCAGCAGCTCCGGGACACCCGTTTTTCCCCCATACTTC.

The chain uses TRBV5-1 and TRBJ2-5; 9 bases are shared with TRBD1. J gave up 5 bases and V 0 bases, and 14 bases lay outside the gene matches. The germline CDR1 and CDR2 sequences are SGHRS and YFSETQ. The CDR3 sequence is 18 residues long. CDR3 DNA sequence: TGCGCCAGCAGCTTGGGACGGGACAGGGATTACCTGTCGGAGACCCAGTACTTC. Protein product: CASSLGRDRDYLSETQYF.

This clone was observed once. The CDR3 spells CAWSRDSYNEQFF. The CDR3 region has the DNA TGTGCCTGGAGTCGGGATTCCTACAATGAGCAGTTCTTC. The chain has TRBV30 and TRBJ2-1; D is perhaps TRBD2 (5 bases). There are 13 residues in the CDR3. CDR1 GTSNPN and CDR2 SVGIG come from the germline V gene (reference sequence). V shed 2 bases and J shed 1 base, with 6 bases lying between them.

The gene calls are TRBV11-3 and TRBJ2-3; 9 nucleotides agree with TRBD2. Germline values: CDR1 SGHNT, CDR2 YENEEA. This CDR3 spans 15 amino acids. The J segment lost 0 bases and the V segment lost 5 bases, leaving 3 bases of the junction unmatched. The CDR3 DNA reads TGTGCCAGCAGCCCTAGCGGGAAGAGCACAGATACGCAGTATTTT. Protein product: CASSPSGKSTDTQYF.

The CDR3 region is CASSQHYTNEQFF. The CDR3, as DNA: TGCGCCAGCAGCCAACACTATACCAATGAGCAGTTCTTC. The rearrangement links TRBV4-1 to TRBJ2-1, with D unclear. Trimming cost V 2 bases and J 6 bases, with 8 bases left between them. CDR1 is MGHRA and CDR2 is YSYEKL in the germline V gene. CDR3 size: 13 residues.

The gene calls are TRBV7-2 and TRBJ2-7, with 9 bases fitting TRBD1. From germline, CDR1 is SGHTA and CDR2 FQGNSA. The CDR3 has 13 residues. V lost 5 bases and J lost 4; bases outside the gene matches: 3. CDR3 coding DNA: TGTGCCAGCAGCACGGACAGGGGATACGAGCAGTACTTC. Translating gives CASSTDRGYEQYF.

V gene TRBV27 combines with J gene TRBJ1-2; D might be TRBD1 (5 bases). Trimming took off 3 bases at V and 7 bases at J, with 12 bases between the two ends. Germline V CDR1 and CDR2: MNHEY, SMNVEV (reference sequence). The CDR3 covers 13 residues. CDR3 DNA: TGTGCCAGCAGTTTTGGCAGGGCTTTTGGCTACACCTTC. This encodes CASSFGRAFGYTF.

V and J are TRBV18 and TRBJ2-2; 8 nucleotides match TRBD2. Germline CDR1 is KGHSH and CDR2 is LQKENI. J was trimmed by 6 bases and V by 3 bases; bases with no gene match: 6. The CDR3 runs to 15 residues. The CDR3 region is CASSPSGGRAGELFF. DNA of the CDR3: TGTGCCAGCTCACCCAGCGGGGGACGGGCCGGGGAGCTGTTTTTT.

This clone occurred once. The V and J genes are TRBV28 and TRBJ1-2, with a possible D match to TRBD1 (5 bases). Trimming shortened V by 4 bases and J by 0 bases, and 18 bases separated the two germline ends. Germline V gene sequence: CDR1 MDHEN, CDR2 SYDVKM. This CDR3 spans 17 amino acids. The DNA for the CDR3 is TGTGCCAGCAGTTCTGGGGGGTGGGAGGAAACTAACTATGGCTACACCTTC. The encoded protein is CASSSGGWEETNYGYTF.

This clone was picked up a small number of times. This chain joins TRBV7-9 and TRBJ1-2; maybe TRBD1 (6 bases). Trimming stripped 4 bases from V and 4 bases from J, with 16 bases between. The germline CDR1 and CDR2 sequences are SEHNR and FQNEAQ (reference sequence). This CDR3 region has 15 residues. CDR3 region: CASSSPDGQLYGYTF. CDR3 nucleotides: TGTGCCAGCAGCTCGCCCGATGGACAGCTCTATGGCTACACCTTC.

V is TRBV4-3 and J is TRBJ2-7; D is undetermined. This CDR3 has 13 amino acids. V was shortened by 1 base and J by 3 bases, with 7 bases between the two germline ends. Germline values: CDR1 LGHNA, CDR2 YSLEER. The CDR3 DNA is TGCGCCAGCAGCCAAGGGTACAACTACGAGCAGTACTTC. It yields the protein CASSQGYNYEQYF.

The chain uses TRBV29-1 and TRBJ1-1; 8 nucleotides align to TRBD1. The CDR3 has 13 amino acids. CDR1 is SQVTM and CDR2 is ANQGSEA in the germline V gene. After removal of 6 bases from V and 3 bases from J, the junction contained 6 bases not matched to a gene. The CDR3 bases are TGCAGCGTGAAGGACAGGGTCTACACTGAAGCTTTCTTT. This encodes CSVKDRVYTEAFF.

This sequence joins TRBV5-4 and TRBJ2-1; 12 bases agree with TRBD2. The CDR3 spans 16 residues. V lost 2 bases, J lost 8 bases, and 8 bases stayed unmatched. The germline CDR1 and CDR2 sequences are SGHNT and YYREEE (reference sequence). CDR3 nucleotides: TGTGCCAGCAGCTTTAGACTAGCGGGAGATTATGATGAGCAGTTCTTC. It encodes CASSFRLAGDYDEQFF.